What follows are 20 T cell receptor beta chains derived from one specimen sequenced in a study of T cells in Graves' hyperthyroidism and ophthalmopathy. There were TCR beta CDR3 regions amplified from RNA transcripts. Carried out on the TCR CDR3, a first-round RT-PCR used the HTBI primer set. From the multiplex PCR reads, TCRdb called clonotypes with MiXCR, one entry per CDR3 protein. The sample holds a few hundred thousand distinct CDR3 sequences, about a sixth seen once. Sample: blood. All receptors derive from a woman aged 40 to 50 with Graves' ophthalmopathy.

The V call is TRBV2, the J call TRBJ1-3; 7 positions match TRBD1. Losses at the gene ends were 4 bases for V and 0 bases for J; bases not matched to a gene: 3. The CDR3 extends over 15 amino acids. Germline-derived CDR1 and CDR2 are SNHLY and FYNNEI. This chain's CDR3 is CASSGWDSSGNTIYF. For the CDR3, the DNA is TGTGCCAGCAGTGGATGGGACAGCTCTGGAAACACCATATATTTT.

This clonotype was seen at least ten times. This rearrangement joins TRBV6-1 to TRBJ2-1; D gene ambiguous. The CDR3 extends over 16 amino acids. Per germline, CDR1 MNHNS and CDR2 SASEGT. With 2 bases removed from V and 4 bases from J, the gap between germline ends came to 15 bases. This chain's CDR3 is CASSERRPQPYNEQFF. The CDR3 DNA follows: TGTGCCAGCAGTGAACGGCGACCGCAGCCGTACAATGAGCAGTTCTTC.

This clonotype was counted at least ten times. The J gene is TRBJ2-3, the V gene TRBV6-5, with a possible D match to TRBD1 (5 bases). Looked up from germline, CDR1 is MNHEY and CDR2 is SVGAGI. The CDR3 covers 16 residues. Trimming removed 5 bases at V and 3 bases at J, with 18 bases between. CDR3 sequence reads: CASSPSTDPGTDTQYF. The CDR3, as DNA: TGTGCCAGCAGTCCCTCGACAGACCCCGGGACAGATACGCAGTATTTT.

This clonotype was seen at least ten times. This chain connects TRBV20-1 to TRBJ2-3; D may be TRBD2 (5 bases). Germline V gives CDR1 DFQATT, CDR2 SNEGSKA (reference sequence). The V gene lost 1 base and the J gene lost 1 base, with 12 bases spanning the gap. This CDR3 region has 15 residues. The CDR3 sequence: CSARGTGWGTDTQYF. CDR3 nucleotides: TGCAGTGCTAGAGGGACGGGGTGGGGCACAGATACGCAGTATTTT.

In its sample, this clonotype was seen a few times. The chain joins TRBV20-1 to TRBJ2-3, with a possible D match to TRBD1 (6 bases). There are 15 residues in the CDR3. V was cut by 6 bases and J by 5 bases, with 21 bases left in between. The germline V gene has CDR1 DFQATT and CDR2 SNEGSKA (reference sequence). CDR3 loop: CSALVHRVVQDTQYF. The CDR3 region has the DNA TGCAGTGCCTTGGTTCACAGGGTAGTTCAAGATACGCAGTATTTT.

This clonotype was counted many times. The rearrangement joins TRBV6-1 to TRBJ1-5; 10 bases fit TRBD1. This CDR3 is built from 13 residues. Germline V CDR1 and CDR2: MNHNS, SASEGT. The trim removed 7 bases at V and 5 bases at J, leaving 2 bases unmatched. The CDR3 here is CASKGQGHQPQHF. As DNA, the CDR3 is TGTGCCAGCAAGGGACAGGGGCATCAGCCCCAGCATTTT.

This clonotype has a count of ten or more. The V gene is TRBV6-1, the J gene TRBJ2-7, with 12 bases that match TRBD1. Germline CDR1 is MNHNS and CDR2 is SASEGT. CDR3 length: 15 residues. The V gene end was trimmed by 5 bases and the J gene end by 2 bases; junction bases not matched to a gene: 4. The CDR3 protein is CASSRGTGGAYEQYF. In nucleotides, the CDR3 is TGTGCCAGCAGTAGAGGGACAGGGGGCGCCTACGAGCAGTACTTC.

This clonotype appeared a few times. The chain joins TRBV15 to TRBJ2-2, with D perhaps matching TRBD1 (6 bases). Trimming removed 4 bases from V and 6 bases from J, with 9 bases in between. There are 13 residues in the CDR3. Germline CDR1 LNHNV, CDR2 YYDKDF (reference sequence). As DNA, the CDR3 is TGTGCCACCAGCATTACAGGGTCCGGGGAGCTGTTTTTT. Translating it yields CATSITGSGELFF. Filled out from reference TRBV15 and TRBJ2-2, the complete variable domain reads DAMVIQNPRYQVTQFGKPVTLSCSQTLNHNVMYWYQQKSSQAPKLLFHYYDKDFNNEADTPDNFQSRRPNTSFCFLDIRSPGLGDTAMYLCATSITGSGELFFGEGSRLTVL.

This clonotype was observed at least ten times. The J gene is TRBJ2-5, the V gene TRBV18, with D possibly being TRBD1 or TRBD2 (5 bases each). This CDR3 spans 13 amino acids. Germline lookup yields CDR1 KGHSH and CDR2 LQKENI. The V end was cut by 6 bases, the J end by 5 bases, with 13 bases between. As DNA, the CDR3 is TGTGCCAGCTCCTCCTTAGAGGGGGAGACCCAGTACTTC. As protein: CASSSLEGETQYF.

V and J are TRBV12-3 or TRBV12-4 and TRBJ1-4; 10 bases map to TRBD1. Unmatched junction bases numbered 9, after V lost 1 base and J lost 4 bases. The CDR3 is 18 amino acids. CDR3 loop: CASSLGRQGATLNEKLFF. CDR3 sequence (DNA): TGTGCCAGCAGTTTAGGTCGACAGGGGGCTACTCTTAATGAAAAACTGTTTTTT.

This clonotype was counted only a few times. The chain has TRBV5-1 and TRBJ2-3; D unclear. The CDR3 loop spans 13 amino acids. V lost 4 bases and J 6 bases, leaving 12 bases between the germline ends. Germline V CDR1 and CDR2: SGHRS, YFSETQ. CDR3 residues: CASSKELGDTQYF. The CDR3 DNA follows: TGCGCCAGCAGCAAGGAGCTGGGTGATACGCAGTATTTT.

This clonotype was observed at least ten times. The gene calls are TRBV9 and TRBJ2-3; D might be TRBD1 (6 bases). The V end was cut by 4 bases, the J end by 4 bases, with 19 bases between. The CDR3 extends over 16 amino acids. The germline CDR1 and CDR2 sequences are SGDLS and YYNGEE. CDR3 region: CASSPLQGLIADTQYF. In DNA form, the CDR3 reads TGTGCCAGCAGCCCTCTACAGGGATTGATCGCAGATACGCAGTATTTT.

This chain links TRBV4-2 with TRBJ2-7, with 9 bases fitting TRBD2. This CDR3 is 16 amino acids long. With V trimmed by 0 bases and J by 5 bases, 8 bases remained unmatched. The germline CDR1 and CDR2 sequences are LGHNA and YNFKEQ. For the CDR3, the DNA is TGTGCCAGCAGCCAAGATCAAAGCGGGAGGTTCGACGAGCAGTACTTC. Protein product: CASSQDQSGRFDEQYF.

The chain links TRBV7-3 to TRBJ2-1; 9 bases match TRBD2. CDR1 and CDR2 from the germline V gene are SGHTA and FQGTGA. The CDR3 runs to 15 residues. V lost 2 bases, J lost 7 bases, and 6 bases stayed unmatched. CDR3 DNA: TGTGCCAGCAGCTTAGGCGGGAGGGCCGATAATGAGCAGTTCTTC. It encodes CASSLGGRADNEQFF.

V usage is TRBV6-2 or TRBV6-3 and J usage is TRBJ2-6, with D perhaps matching TRBD1 (6 bases). Trimming pared 6 bases from V and 0 bases from J, leaving 12 bases between. Germline-derived CDR1 and CDR2 are MNHEY and SVGEGT. The CDR3 sequence is 16 residues long. CDR3 sequence (DNA): TGTGCCAGCAGCGTACAGGGATTCTCTGGGGCCAACGTCCTGACTTTC. Translated: CASSVQGFSGANVLTF.

Many counts were recorded for this clonotype. The chain links TRBV12-3 or TRBV12-4 to TRBJ1-2; D call uncertain. Trimming removed 3 bases from V and 8 bases from J, with 10 bases in between. The CDR3 loop spans 12 amino acids. This chain's CDR3 is CASSFPTGGYTF. The CDR3 nucleotides are TGTGCCAGCAGTTTCCCAACGGGGGGCTACACCTTC.

The chain joins TRBV2 to TRBJ2-5; D gene uncertain. The CDR3 has 13 residues. Germline CDR1 is SNHLY and CDR2 is FYNNEI. Between the trimmed V and J ends, which lost 4 bases and 5 bases, there was a span of 11 bases. The CDR3: CASSGSFGETQYF. DNA of the CDR3: TGTGCCAGCAGTGGCTCCTTCGGGGAGACCCAGTACTTC. Together with reference TRBV2 and TRBJ2-5, the CDR3 gives the full variable domain: EPEVTQTPSHQVTQMGQEVILRCVPISNHLYFYWYRQILGQKVEFLVSFYNNEISEKSEIFDDQFSVERPDGSNFTLKIRSTKLEDSAMYFCASSGSFGETQYFGPGTRLLVL.

The chain recombines TRBV30 with TRBJ1-2, with D maybe TRBD1 (5 bases). The CDR3 totals 12 residues. V lost 4 bases and J lost 9, with 15 bases in between. Germline CDR1 and CDR2: GTSNPN and SVGIG (reference sequence). This CDR3 reads CAWIRGYGSYTF. CDR3 DNA sequence: TGTGCCTGGATTCGGGGGTATGGGAGCTACACCTTC. The entire variable domain, with the rest obtained from reference TRBV30 and TRBJ1-2, is as follows: SQTIHQWPATLVQPVGSPLSLECTVEGTSNPNLYWYRQAAGRGLQLLFYSVGIGQISSEVPQNLSASRPQDRQFILSSKKLLLSDSGFYLCAWIRGYGSYTFGSGTRLTVV.

In this sample, this clonotype turned up many times. J is TRBJ1-1 and V is TRBV6-1; D gene uncertain. This CDR3 region has 13 residues. CDR1 is MNHNS, CDR2 SASEGT, per germline. The V end was cut by 6 bases, the J end by 0 bases, with 8 bases between. For the CDR3, the DNA is TGTGCCAGCAGACTTCGAATGAACACTGAAGCTTTCTTT. Translating gives CASRLRMNTEAFF.

At least ten counts were recorded for this clonotype. The chain employs TRBV28 and TRBJ2-4, with D perhaps given as TRBD1 or TRBD2 (5 bases each). V was cut by 2 bases and J by 4 bases, with 12 bases left in between. Per germline, CDR1 MDHEN and CDR2 SYDVKM. This CDR3 has 15 amino acids. The CDR3 DNA reads as TGTGCCAGCAGTTTAATTGGGACCGGGAAAAACATTCAGTACTTC. Amino acid sequence: CASSLIGTGKNIQYF.